This T cell receptor (beta chain) stems from a study of CD8+CD57+ T cells in acquired aplastic anemia. Study-level points and caveats: Levels of CD8+ Simpson's diversity were not significantly distinct in patients versus controls. Patients and controls shared under 35 CD8+ CDR3 sequences, highly expressed in patients.

This CDR3 has 13 residues. Germline CDR1 and CDR2: MGHRA and YSYEKL. V shed 4 bases and J shed 6 bases, with 11 bases lying between them. Genomic DNA acted as the template from which TCR beta VDJ combination and CDR3 sequence profiling were carried out. Via MiXCR, TCRdb re-called the reads, giving one row per CDR3 protein. This sample has 300,000 or so distinct CDR3 sequences; under 60% occur once, and the top ten carry 1.3%. Patients picked for sequencing had shown CD8+CD57+ cell expansion detected by flow cytometry. No therapy was given to patients before blood sampling. In regard to this clonotype: Its antigen is currently unknown.

The genes are TRBV4-1 and TRBJ2-3, with D possibly matching TRBD2 (5 bases). This TCR was recovered from a human donor with aplastic anemia. The sequenced sample was sorted CD4+, CD8+, or CD8+CD57+ T cells (not recorded which) from PBMCs. The CDR3 nucleotides are TGCGCCAGCAGCCCGGACTCGGGGGATACGCAGTATTTT. Its protein product is CASSPDSGDTQYF.